Below, 12 T cell receptor beta chains from the same sample are listed, as sequenced in a study of identifying expanded T cells in peripheral blood. Here immunoSEQ multiplex PCR was the method, and the copy in TCRdb shows in-frame clones only, minus some. In the table there are 90,000 or so clones, around nine tenths of which are singletons. Sequences were obtained from blood. Source of these receptors: a person aged 18 to 75 in good health.

This clone was observed once. The chain recombines TRBV2 with TRBJ1-6; D is possibly TRBD1 (6 bases). This CDR3 has 15 residues. Per the germline V gene, CDR1 is SNHLY and CDR2 is FYNNEI. Trimming cost V 6 bases and J 0 bases, with 9 bases left between them. Written as DNA, the CDR3 is TGTGCCAGCAGCGGACAGAGCTCCTATAATTCACCCCTCCACTTT. Translating it yields CASSGQSSYNSPLHF.

The genes are TRBV5-1 and TRBJ2-7; possibly TRBD2 for D (5 bases). Germline values: CDR1 SGHRS, CDR2 YFSETQ. The CDR3 covers 13 residues. The germline V and J ends were trimmed by 1 base and 2 bases, with 7 bases remaining between them. CDR3 in amino acids: CASSLRGAYEQYF. DNA of the CDR3: TGCGCCAGCAGCTTGCGGGGAGCCTACGAGCAGTACTTC.

The chain has TRBV4-3 and TRBJ1-1; no clear D. CDR3 length equals 14 residues. Trimming left V 2 bases short and J 3 bases short, with 10 bases between. Germline V gene sequence: CDR1 LGHNA, CDR2 YSLEER. CDR3 protein: CASSQLGRDTEAFF. CDR3 sequence (DNA): TGCGCCAGCAGCCAATTGGGCCGGGACACTGAAGCTTTCTTT.

The V call is TRBV18, the J call TRBJ2-1, with unresolved D. The CDR3 is 13 residues long. The V end lost 7 bases, the J end lost 6 bases, and 13 bases lay between the germline ends. Germline V gene lookup returns CDR1 KGHSH and CDR2 LQKENI. CDR3 sequence (DNA): TGTGCCAGCTTCCCGCCAGGTGGCAATGAGCAGTTCTTC. Translating gives CASFPPGGNEQFF.

The chain joins TRBV4-2 to TRBJ2-1; the D gene is possibly TRBD2 (5 bases). Deletions cut 2 bases from V and 5 bases from J, with 16 bases between. The germline V gene encodes CDR1 LGHNA and CDR2 YNFKEQ. This CDR3 comprises 16 residues. The CDR3 coding sequence is TGTGCCAGCAGCCAAATGGGTAGCGCCCTAAACAATGAGCAGTTCTTC. Amino acid sequence: CASSQMGSALNNEQFF.

In DNA, the CDR3 is TGTGCCACCAGCAAAACGACAGGGAGGGTTGCAGATACGCAGTATTTT. Residues: CATSKTTGRVADTQYF. This chain uses TRBV15 with TRBJ2-3; D may correspond to TRBD1 or TRBD2 (7 bases each). V was trimmed by 4 bases and J by 4 bases, leaving 18 bases between them. This CDR3 has 16 amino acids. Looked up from germline, CDR1 is LNHNV and CDR2 is YYDKDF (reference sequence).

This chain joins TRBV5-1 and TRBJ1-5; 7 nucleotides agree with TRBD1. Trimming removed 4 bases from V and 2 bases from J; junction bases left unmatched: 6. This CDR3 comprises 15 residues. CDR1 and CDR2 (germline): SGHRS, YFSETQ. The CDR3 nucleotides read TGCGCCAGCAGCGAACCAACAGGGGGCAATCAGCCCCAGCATTTT. This gives the protein CASSEPTGGNQPQHF.

CDR3 coding DNA: TGCGCCAGCAGCTCCCGGACAGGAAACACTGAAGCTTTCTTT. This codes for CASSSRTGNTEAFF. The V gene is TRBV5-1, the J gene TRBJ1-1, with 7 bases that match TRBD1. Germline values: CDR1 SGHRS, CDR2 YFSETQ. Trimming removed 3 bases from V and 2 bases from J; junction bases left unmatched: 4. The CDR3 loop spans 14 amino acids.

This clone was counted once. CDR3 protein: CASSPALPNVHEQYF. The CDR3 DNA is TGTGCCAGCTCACCGGCGCTGCCCAACGTGCACGAGCAGTACTTC. J is TRBJ2-7 and V is TRBV18; D gene ambiguous. V dropped 3 bases and J dropped 5 bases, with 17 bases sitting between them. Germline V CDR1 and CDR2: KGHSH, LQKENI. The CDR3 covers 15 residues.

CDR3 protein: CASRRDFTDTQYF. In nucleotides, the CDR3 is TGTGCCAGCAGGAGGGACTTCACAGATACGCAGTATTTT. This chain connects TRBV6-5 to TRBJ2-3, with D tentatively TRBD2 (6 bases). The germline CDR1 and CDR2 sequences are MNHEY and SVGAGI. This CDR3 spans 13 amino acids. V lost 6 bases and J 2 bases, leaving 9 bases between the germline ends.

The V and J genes are TRBV5-5 and TRBJ2-1; 7 bases match TRBD2. Germline V gene sequence: CDR1 SGHKS, CDR2 YYEKEE (reference sequence). The V and J ends lost 6 bases and 4 bases, in that order; junction bases with no gene match: 13. The CDR3 contains 16 residues. CDR3 region: CASTRIGTTTYNEQFF. CDR3 bases: TGTGCCAGCACCCGTATAGGGACTACTACATACAATGAGCAGTTCTTC.

The chain uses TRBV5-5 and TRBJ2-1; D might be TRBD1 or TRBD2, each matching 6 bases. Germline V gene data show CDR1 as SGHKS and CDR2 as YYEKEE (reference sequence). This CDR3 comprises 15 residues. V was pared by 0 bases and J by 4 bases, with 11 bases between. For the CDR3, the DNA is TGTGCCAGCAGCTTGGAGACAGGACTATACAATGAGCAGTTCTTC. Translation: CASSLETGLYNEQFF.